These 2 T cell receptor beta chains were all obtained from the same sample, sequenced in a study of cytomegalovirus exposure and HLA in healthy donors. A multiplex PCR was run with 60 Vbeta primers and 13 Jbeta primers. Clones were read by immunoSEQ multiplex PCR, and TCRdb kept only the in-frame ones, dropping some. The repertoire holds 150,000 to 200,000 clones, with approximately 81% as singletons. Sequencing was carried out using PBMCs. All receptors derive from a boy between 10 and 17 years old in good health and CMV-seronegative.

This clone has just one count. This sequence joins TRBV10-3 and TRBJ2-1; 7 nucleotides line up with TRBD2. Looked up from germline, CDR1 is ENHRY and CDR2 is SYGVKD. V trimming: 4 bases; J trimming: 4 bases; junction bases outside the gene matches: 4. The CDR3 is 14 residues long. The CDR3 coding sequence is TGTGCCATCAGTGGGGGGGGGAGTTACAATGAGCAGTTCTTC. Its protein product is CAISGGGSYNEQFF.

This chain joins TRBV9 and TRBJ1-2, with D possibly TRBD1 on 5 matching bases. Trimming stripped 2 bases from V and 3 bases from J, with 11 bases between. The length of the CDR3 is 14 residues. Germline V CDR1 and CDR2: SGDLS, YYNGEE. CDR3: CASSVGQEYYGYTF. CDR3 in DNA: TGTGCCAGCAGCGTGGGGCAGGAATACTATGGCTACACCTTC.